The rows below give T cell receptor beta chains drawn from one sample of a study of shared clonotypes between healthy human individuals. Using immunoSEQ multiplex PCR, the repertoire was profiled, and TCRdb retains in-frame clones only, with some absent. The repertoire holds 2,100,000 or so clones, approximately 94% seen once, with over 0.1% in the top ten. Sequencing input: naive CD4+ T cells sorted from blood. All receptors derive from a young man in good health. CDR3s include the opening cysteine and the closing phenylalanine or tryptophan. The D gene is left open where the match is weak. For some rows the clone size is stated as once, few or many, or as a class when expanded; others skip it.

V gene	D gene	J gene	clone size	CDR3 protein	CDR3 DNA
TRBV6-5	NA	TRBJ2-7	once	CASSRHGSVYEQYF	TGTGCCAGCAGTAGGCATGGATCCGTTTACGAGCAGTACTTC
TRBV7-2	TRBD2	TRBJ2-7	NA	CASSLVGTSGSNEQYF	TGTGCCAGCAGCTTAGTCGGGACTAGCGGGAGCAACGAGCAGTACTTC
TRBV9	TRBD2	TRBJ2-2	NA	CASSGSGGAGELFF	TGTGCCAGCAGCGGTAGCGGGGGGGCCGGGGAGCTGTTTTTT
TRBV13	NA	TRBJ2-5	NA	CASSKGHRDQETQYF	TGTGCCAGCAGCAAAGGGCACAGGGACCAAGAGACCCAGTACTTC
TRBV10-3	NA	TRBJ1-3	NA	CAISESGGPGSGNTIYF	TGTGCCATCAGTGAGTCGGGAGGCCCTGGCTCTGGAAACACCATATATTTT
TRBV30	TRBD2	TRBJ2-1	NA	CAWSLTSGTYNEQFF	TGTGCCTGGAGTTTAACTAGCGGGACTTACAATGAGCAGTTCTTC
TRBV18	TRBD1	TRBJ1-1	NA	CASSVDRGNTEAFF	TGTGCCAGCTCAGTGGACAGGGGGAACACTGAAGCTTTCTTT
TRBV7-9	NA	TRBJ1-2	NA	CASSLSGGYTF	TGTGCCAGCAGCTTATCAGGGGGCTACACCTTC
TRBV6-1	NA	TRBJ2-7	NA	CASGPEREQYF	TGTGCCAGCGGTCCAGAGCGCGAGCAGTACTTC
TRBV18	NA	TRBJ1-4	NA	CASSPGTQENEKLFF	TGTGCCAGCTCACCGGGAACCCAGGAGAATGAAAAACTGTTTTTT
TRBV5-6	TRBD1	TRBJ1-1	NA	CASSYQTGGTTEAFF	TGTGCCAGCAGTTATCAAACAGGGGGGACGACTGAAGCTTTCTTT
TRBV6-1	NA	TRBJ2-7	NA	CASRKTGYEQYF	TGTGCCAGCAGAAAGACAGGCTACGAGCAGTACTTC
TRBV9	NA	TRBJ2-3	once	CASSAFPGGSSTDTQYF	TGTGCCAGCAGCGCATTCCCGGGGGGCTCAAGCACAGATACGCAGTATTTT
TRBV4-3	NA	TRBJ2-2	NA	CASSQDQGTRALFF	TGCGCCAGCAGCCAAGATCAGGGGACAAGGGCGCTGTTTTTT
TRBV19	TRBD1	TRBJ1-6	NA	CASSRRDRLNSPLHF	TGTGCCAGTAGTCGCCGGGACAGGCTTAATTCACCCCTCCACTTT
TRBV6-5	NA	TRBJ1-1	once	CASSSGRSATEAFF	TGTGCCAGCAGTTCAGGGAGGTCGGCCACTGAAGCTTTCTTT
TRBV6-1	NA	TRBJ1-5	NA	CASSEVPGGNQPQHF	TGTGCCAGCAGTGAAGTCCCCGGCGGCAATCAGCCCCAGCATTTT
TRBV5-3	NA	TRBJ2-7	once	CARRQGPYEQYF	TGTGCCAGAAGACAAGGCCCTTACGAGCAGTACTTC
TRBV30	NA	TRBJ2-5	NA	CAWSVRMTETQYF	TGTGCCTGGAGTGTCAGGATGACGGAGACCCAGTACTTC
TRBV19	TRBD2	TRBJ2-7	NA	CASSGGLAAYEQYF	TGTGCCAGTAGTGGGGGACTAGCGGCCTACGAGCAGTACTTC
TRBV7-2	NA	TRBJ2-2	NA	CASSLARELFF	TGTGCCAGCAGCTTAGCCAGGGAGCTGTTTTTT
TRBV7-2	NA	TRBJ2-5	NA	CASSPEVHGETQYF	TGTGCCAGCAGCCCCGAAGTCCACGGAGAGACCCAGTACTTC
TRBV20-1	NA	TRBJ1-1	NA	CSAWMNTEAFF	TGCAGTGCTTGGATGAACACTGAAGCTTTCTTT
TRBV29-1	NA	TRBJ2-5	NA	CSARQALQETQYF	TGCAGCGCCCGACAGGCACTTCAAGAGACCCAGTACTTC
TRBV2	NA	TRBJ1-1	NA	CASSATGLNTEAFF	TGTGCCAGCAGCGCGACAGGACTGAACACTGAAGCTTTCTTT
TRBV9	NA	TRBJ1-5	NA	CASSGGDSNQPQHF	TGTGCCAGCAGCGGGGGGGATAGCAATCAGCCCCAGCATTTT
TRBV5-1	NA	TRBJ1-2	NA	CASSPAPDSTIYGYTF	TGCGCCAGCAGCCCGGCCCCGGACAGCACCATCTATGGCTACACCTTC
TRBV4-1	TRBD1	TRBJ2-7	NA	CASSRPGQAYEQYF	TGCGCCAGCAGCCGGCCGGGACAGGCCTACGAGCAGTACTTC
TRBV2	NA	TRBJ1-3	NA	CASKSQARNTIYF	TGTGCCAGCAAATCACAGGCCAGAAACACCATATATTTT
TRBV4-1	NA	TRBJ2-1	NA	CASSQESPNEQFF	TGCGCCAGCAGCCAAGAATCCCCCAATGAGCAGTTCTTC
TRBV7-2	NA	TRBJ2-1	NA	CASSGYRYNEQFF	TGTGCCAGCAGCGGGTACAGATACAATGAGCAGTTCTTC
TRBV2	NA	TRBJ1-5	NA	CASSQTGFDQPQHF	TGTGCCAGCAGCCAAACAGGGTTCGATCAGCCCCAGCATTTT
TRBV7-9	NA	TRBJ1-5	once	CASSWGVTGRTSSNQPQHF	TGTGCCAGCAGCTGGGGAGTTACTGGACGGACCTCTAGCAATCAGCCCCAGCATTTT
TRBV18	NA	TRBJ1-5	NA	CASSPVGSGQPQHF	TGTGCCAGCTCACCAGTGGGTTCCGGCCAGCCCCAGCATTTT
TRBV7-3	NA	TRBJ1-6	NA	CASSRDTFNSPLHF	TGTGCCAGCAGCCGGGACACCTTTAATTCACCCCTCCACTTT
TRBV18	NA	TRBJ2-7	NA	CASSPPRGPYEQYF	TGTGCCAGCTCACCACCGAGGGGTCCCTACGAGCAGTACTTC
TRBV5-1	TRBD2	TRBJ2-7	NA	CASSLSGSSYEQYF	TGCGCCAGCAGCTTGAGCGGGAGCTCCTACGAGCAGTACTTC
TRBV29-1	NA	TRBJ2-7	NA	CSVDGGAGNEQYF	TGCAGCGTTGATGGGGGGGCCGGTAACGAGCAGTACTTC
TRBV2	TRBD2	TRBJ2-3	NA	CASTVIAGTDTQYF	TGTGCCAGCACGGTAATAGCGGGGACAGATACGCAGTATTTT
TRBV6-6	NA	TRBJ1-2	NA	CASSYSAGVRGYTF	TGTGCCAGCAGTTACTCGGCGGGGGTTAGGGGCTACACCTTC
TRBV6-1	TRBD2	TRBJ2-1	NA	CASSGESSSGRFYNEQFF	TGTGCCAGCAGTGGAGAGAGTTCTAGCGGGAGGTTCTACAATGAGCAGTTCTTC
TRBV7-2	TRBD1	TRBJ2-2	NA	CASGTGNTGELFF	TGTGCCAGCGGGACAGGGAACACCGGGGAGCTGTTTTTT
TRBV20-1	NA	TRBJ2-5	NA	CSAAPPGTQYF	TGCAGTGCTGCCCCCCCCGGGACCCAGTACTTC
TRBV28	TRBD1	TRBJ1-2	NA	CASSPPGQGGGYTF	TGTGCCAGCAGTCCGCCGGGACAGGGGGGCGGCTACACCTTC
TRBV6-4	NA	TRBJ2-3	NA	CASSDLGGTDTQYF	TGTGCCAGCAGTGACTTGGGGGGCACAGATACGCAGTATTTT
TRBV25-1	TRBD1	TRBJ1-2	NA	CASSPSTGRANGYTF	TGTGCCAGCAGTCCTTCGACAGGGCGGGCGAATGGCTACACCTTC
TRBV15	NA	TRBJ1-2	NA	CATSPQGFAENGYTF	TGTGCCACCAGCCCCCAGGGGTTCGCAGAGAACGGCTACACCTTC
TRBV4-3	NA	TRBJ2-3	NA	CASSQAGQSTDTQYF	TGCGCCAGCAGCCAAGCGGGACAATCCACAGATACGCAGTATTTT
TRBV10-3	NA	TRBJ2-5	NA	CAISEQGEGETQYF	TGTGCCATCAGTGAACAGGGGGAGGGAGAGACCCAGTACTTC
TRBV7-2	NA	TRBJ2-5	NA	CASSFGAGTQYF	TGTGCCAGCAGCTTCGGCGCTGGGACCCAGTACTTC
TRBV27	TRBD1	TRBJ1-5	NA	CATRDRGLIGNQPQHF	TGTGCCACCCGGGACAGGGGCCTAATTGGGAATCAGCCCCAGCATTTT
TRBV4-3	TRBD2	TRBJ2-7	NA	CASSQLSGASYEQYF	TGCGCCAGCAGCCAACTAAGCGGGGCCTCCTACGAGCAGTACTTC
TRBV29-1	NA	TRBJ2-5	NA	CSVSRTVAGTQYF	TGCAGCGTGTCCCGGACCGTCGCGGGGACCCAGTACTTC
TRBV6-5	TRBD1	TRBJ2-7	NA	CASRDRVSEQYF	TGTGCCAGCAGGGACAGGGTTTCCGAGCAGTACTTC
TRBV6-6	NA	TRBJ1-1	NA	CASTTGQNTEAFF	TGTGCCAGCACCACTGGACAGAACACTGAAGCTTTCTTT
TRBV4-1	NA	TRBJ1-1	NA	CASSHPSSILGTEAFF	TGCGCCAGCAGCCACCCATCGAGTATCCTGGGCACTGAAGCTTTCTTT
TRBV18	NA	TRBJ1-2	NA	CASTPPSGVDGYTF	TGTGCCAGCACCCCACCCTCAGGGGTGGATGGCTACACCTTC